A single sample gave rise to the 3 T cell receptor beta chains below, sequenced in a study of naive and memory T cell subsets. Ligated cDNA underwent four rounds of PCR with nested alpha and beta constant region primers and SP2. TCRdb re-analysed the UMI-ligation and nested PCR reads in MiXCR, keeping a single row per CDR3 protein. The profile shows around 30,000 distinct CDR3 sequences, under 8.5% of them singletons. This sample's treatment: skin biopsy from PPD injection site in Mantoux-positive individual. The library had UMIs added by 3' ligation of an oligonucleotide to TCR cDNA. Sequences were derived from skin, sampled from a tuberculin skin test site. All receptors come from an adult in good health.

Relative to its sample, this clonotype is medium-sized (0.01 to 0.1%). V usage is TRBV20-1 and J usage is TRBJ2-2; TRBD1 matches at 10 bases. Looked up from germline, CDR1 is DFQATT and CDR2 is SNEGSKA (reference sequence). V dropped 6 bases and J dropped 2; count of bases not matched to a gene: 9. There are 16 residues in the CDR3. The CDR3 loop reads CSALSGQGFNTGELFF. Here the CDR3 DNA reads TGCAGTGCCCTTTCGGGACAGGGGTTTAACACCGGGGAGCTGTTTTTT.

The chain uses TRBV6-1 and TRBJ1-1; TRBD1 is a possible D gene (6 bases). This CDR3 has 13 amino acids. Germline assignment: CDR1 MNHNS and CDR2 SASEGT. V was pared by 5 bases and J by 1 base, with 8 bases between. The CDR3, as DNA: TGTGCCAGCAGTAGGACAGAGAACACTGAAGCTTTCTTT. Its translation: CASSRTENTEAFF.

This clonotype was seen ten or more times. The chain joins TRBV20-1 to TRBJ1-1; D remains ambiguous. Germline V gives CDR1 DFQATT, CDR2 SNEGSKA (reference sequence). The CDR3 extends over 15 amino acids. The V end was cut by 0 bases, the J end by 0 bases, with 11 bases between. CDR3 sequence (DNA): TGCAGTGCTAGAGAGGCGGCGACCATGAACACTGAAGCTTTCTTT. Protein product: CSAREAATMNTEAFF.